A selection of T cell receptor beta chains follows, all from one sample in a study of blood T cell repertoires in COVID-19. Produced via immunoSEQ multiplex PCR; TCRdb's table is partial and in-frame only. The data show around 280,000 clones, with approximately 84% seen just once and 2.1% held by the top ten. Sequencing was done on a sample of peripheral blood. Receptors originate from a woman in her 30s who had recovered from COVID-19. Both conserved end residues are part of each CDR3. D genes are given only for firm matches. Size tells how often a clone was seen (once, few, many) or the class of an expanded clone, and some rows leave it out.

TRBJ1-6,TRBV28,TRBD1,once,TGTGCCAGCAGTCGGGGACAGGGTAATTCACCCCTCCACTTT,CASSRGQGNSPLHF
TRBJ2-2,TRBV9,.,.,TGTGCCAGCAGCGTAGTCGGGGATTCCGGGGAGCTGTTTTTT,CASSVVGDSGELFF
TRBJ2-7,TRBV4-3,TRBD2,.,TGCGCCAGCAGCCAAGCTGGCAGCGGGAGTGCCTACGAGCAGTACTTC,CASSQAGSGSAYEQYF
TRBJ1-2,TRBV6-5,.,.,TGTGCCAGCAGTTCCGGGTCCTTTTACTATGGCTACACCTTC,CASSSGSFYYGYTF
TRBJ1-3,TRBV5-6,TRBD1,.,TGTGCCAGCAGCTTTCTCGCAGGGGGTGGAAACACCATATATTTT,CASSFLAGGGNTIYF
TRBJ2-2,TRBV5-1,.,.,TGCGCAGCTGCGCGGGAACAGGGGACCGCCGGGGAGCTGTTTTTT,CAAAREQGTAGELFF
TRBJ2-7,TRBV5-4,TRBD2,.,TGTGCCAGCAGCTTGGCCGCATTAGCGGGGTCTCACGAGCAGTACTTC,CASSLAALAGSHEQYF
TRBJ2-2,TRBV9,TRBD2,.,TGTGCCAGCAGCGTAACTAGCGGGAGGGCCGTCGGGGAGCTGTTTTTT,CASSVTSGRAVGELFF
TRBJ1-4,TRBV2,.,many,TGTGCCAGCAGTCGGGAGGGTGAAAAACTGTTTTTT,CASSREGEKLFF
TRBJ1-1,TRBV19,.,.,TGTGCCAGTTGGGGGCTCACTGAAGCTTTCTTT,CASWGLTEAFF
TRBJ2-5,TRBV2,.,.,TGTGCCAGCGGGGGCAGAGGGGCAGGGACCCAGTACTTC,CASGGRGAGTQYF
TRBJ2-7,TRBV6-2/TRBV6-3,TRBD2,.,TGTGCCAGCAGTTACTCTCTCCCCGGGACTAGCGGGGATTACTACGAGCAGTACTTC,CASSYSLPGTSGDYYEQYF
TRBJ2-7,TRBV3-1/TRBV3-2,TRBD2,.,TGTGCCAGCAGCCATCTCGGACTAGCGGCTGGGGACTCCTACGAGCAGTACTTC,CASSHLGLAAGDSYEQYF
TRBJ2-7,TRBV18,.,.,TGTGCCAGCTCACCTCCTACGGGCTACGAGCAGTACTTC,CASSPPTGYEQYF
TRBJ1-2,TRBV7-2,TRBD1,.,TGTGCCAGCAGCTCCGGGACAGGGGTAGGCTACACCTTC,CASSSGTGVGYTF
TRBJ2-3,TRBV5-8,.,.,TGTGCCAGCAGCTTGAGACAGGCTAGCACAGATACGCAGTATTTT,CASSLRQASTDTQYF
TRBJ1-6,TRBV27,TRBD1,few,TGTGCCAGCAGCTCGACAGGGACTAGTTCACCCCTCCACTTT,CASSSTGTSSPLHF
TRBJ1-2,TRBV28,.,.,TGTGCCAGCGGACTAACAGGAAACTCTAACTATGGCTACACCTTC,CASGLTGNSNYGYTF
TRBJ1-2,TRBV20-1,.,.,TGCAGTGCGTTTGGAGGGGTTGGCTACACCTTC,CSAFGGVGYTF
TRBJ1-5,TRBV27,.,.,TGTGCCAGCAGTTTAAGGGGGTGGAATAGCAATCAGCCCCAGCATTTT,CASSLRGWNSNQPQHF
TRBJ2-2,TRBV14,.,.,TGTGCCAGCAGCCAGATACAGAACACCGGGGAGCTGTTTTTT,CASSQIQNTGELFF
TRBJ2-5,TRBV11-2,.,.,TGTGCCAGCAGCTCCGCGCCGACCCAGTACTTC,CASSSAPTQYF
TRBJ1-6,TRBV10-3,TRBD1,.,TGTGCCATCGAGGACAGGAGGGGATCACCCCTCCACTTT,CAIEDRRGSPLHF
TRBJ2-6,TRBV24-1,.,.,TGTGCCACCAGTGATAGAGTAGCTGGGGCCAACGTCCTGACTTTC,CATSDRVAGANVLTF
TRBJ1-5,TRBV19,TRBD1,.,TGTGCCAGTAGTACGGATCCGGGACAGGAGGTTTATAGCAATCAGCCCCAGCATTTT,CASSTDPGQEVYSNQPQHF
TRBJ2-2,TRBV9,.,.,TGTGCCAGCAGCGTAGGTCAGGGAAGCACCGGGGAGCTGTTTTTT,CASSVGQGSTGELFF
TRBJ2-1,TRBV6-6,TRBD2,.,TGTGCCAGCGAGATGGGACTAGCGGCCAACAATGAGCAGTTCTTC,CASEMGLAANNEQFF
TRBJ2-7,TRBV27,.,.,TGTGCCAGCAGCCCGGGAAGAGGAACCTACGAGCAGTACTTC,CASSPGRGTYEQYF
TRBJ2-1,TRBV14,TRBD2,once,TGTGCCAGCAGCCAGGAGCGGGGGTTTAACTACAATGAGCAGTTCTTC,CASSQERGFNYNEQFF
TRBJ1-4,TRBV7-9,.,once,TGTGCCAGCAGCTTAGGGGCAGGGACTAATGAAAAACTGTTTTTT,CASSLGAGTNEKLFF
TRBJ2-1,TRBV24-1,TRBD1,.,TGTGCCACCAGTGATCCCCGAGGGGGCGACAATGAGCAGTTCTTC,CATSDPRGGDNEQFF
TRBJ2-5,TRBV11-1,.,.,TGTGCCAGCAGCTTAGGGCGAGGGGGAAGGCAAGAGACCCAGTACTTC,CASSLGRGGRQETQYF
TRBJ1-1,TRBV29-1,.,.,TGCAGCGTCGCGGGAGTGATGAACACTGAAGCTTTCTTT,CSVAGVMNTEAFF
TRBJ2-3,TRBV3-1/TRBV3-2,.,.,TGTGCCAGCAGCCAAGATGTGTTAGGGGCTTCCTTCACAGATACGCAGTATTTT,CASSQDVLGASFTDTQYF
TRBJ1-1,TRBV7-6,.,.,TGTGCCAGCAGCCGGAGGACGGGGGGCACTGAAGCTTTCTTT,CASSRRTGGTEAFF
TRBJ2-7,TRBV6-5,TRBD2,.,TGTGCCAGCAGCCGGCCCGGGGGGGGCGCCGAGCAGTACTTC,CASSRPGGGAEQYF
TRBJ2-1,TRBV3-1/TRBV3-2,TRBD2,.,TGTGCCAGCAGCCAAGCTGGCGGGGGGCCCGGCAATGAGCAGTTCTTC,CASSQAGGGPGNEQFF
TRBJ1-5,TRBV5-6,.,.,TGTGCCAGCAGCGGACACCTAAATCAGCCCCAGCATTTT,CASSGHLNQPQHF
TRBJ1-5,TRBV30,TRBD1,.,TGTGCCTGGGACCTCGGGACAGGGAATCAGCCCCAGCATTTT,CAWDLGTGNQPQHF
TRBJ1-5,TRBV7-9,TRBD1,.,TGTGCCAGCAGCTACGACAGGGGTCAGCCCCAGCATTTT,CASSYDRGQPQHF
TRBJ2-7,TRBV27,.,once,TGTGCCAGCAGCTCAGCCGACTGGTGGAGCTCCTACGAGCAGTACTTC,CASSSADWWSSYEQYF
TRBJ2-3,TRBV7-3,TRBD1,.,TGTGCCAGCAGCTTAAATTCCCCACAAGGGGGCCGATTGATATCGACCACAGATACGCAGTATTTT,CASSLNSPQGGRLISTTDTQYF
TRBJ2-3,TRBV18,TRBD1,.,TGTGCCAGCTCACCAACGGGACAGGTCACAGATACGCAGTATTTT,CASSPTGQVTDTQYF
TRBJ2-2,TRBV7-3,.,.,TGTGCCAGCAGCCTATCAGCAGGGGCGGGCACCGGGGAGCTGTTTTTT,CASSLSAGAGTGELFF
TRBJ1-1,TRBV18,.,once,TGTGCCAGCTCACCATGGGCGACAGGTATGAACACTGAAGCTTTCTTT,CASSPWATGMNTEAFF
TRBJ1-2,TRBV2,TRBD1,.,TGTGCCAGCAGTGCGGGACAGGGCTATGGCTACACCTTC,CASSAGQGYGYTF
TRBJ2-2,TRBV7-9,TRBD2,.,TGTGCCAGCAGCTTAAGCGGGGGCACCGGGGAGCTGTTTTTT,CASSLSGGTGELFF
TRBJ2-7,TRBV27,TRBD1,many,TGTGCCAGCGGGGAGGGACAGGGCCTCGAGCAGTACTTC,CASGEGQGLEQYF
TRBJ1-2,TRBV6-1,.,.,TGTGCCAGCAGTGAAAGACAGGCCCCGCAGTCCTTC,CASSERQAPQSF
TRBJ2-5,TRBV9,.,.,TGTGCCAGCAGCCCACCCTGGGGGGACCCTACCCAAGAGACCCAGTACTTC,CASSPPWGDPTQETQYF
TRBJ2-2,TRBV2,TRBD2,.,TGTGCCAGCAGGGGGACTAGCGGGGCCGGGGAGCTGTTTTTT,CASRGTSGAGELFF
TRBJ2-3,TRBV11-2,.,.,TGTGCCAGCAGCTCAACAGGAGCGAGCACAGATACGCAGTATTTT,CASSSTGASTDTQYF